These T cell receptor beta chains were read from a single sample in a study of blood T cell repertoires in COVID-19. Produced via immunoSEQ multiplex PCR; TCRdb's table is partial and in-frame only. The sample carries 37,000 or so clones, about three quarters recorded once. Material for sequencing was peripheral blood. The receptors derive from a man in his fifties or sixties with acute or convalescent COVID-19. The CDR3 runs from the conserved cysteine through the conserved F or W. D genes are given only for firm matches. Clone size is shown for a subset of rows, as once, few, many or a class of expanded clone.

abundance	d_gene	v_gene	j_gene	CDR3aa	CDR3nt
many	.	TRBV10-1	TRBJ2-7	CASSESGVAPYEQYF	TGCGCCAGCAGTGAGTCAGGGGTAGCCCCCTACGAGCAGTACTTC
.	.	TRBV3-1/TRBV3-2	TRBJ2-1	CASGWFVGIGNTEQFF	TGTGCCAGCGGTTGGTTCGTCGGGATTGGTAACACTGAGCAGTTCTTC
.	.	TRBV15	TRBJ2-3	CATRNIETPGDTQYF	TGTGCCACCAGGAATATAGAGACACCCGGTGATACGCAGTATTTT
.	TRBD2	TRBV5-5	TRBJ2-1	CASSMTSGSISEQFF	TGTGCCAGCAGCATGACTAGCGGGAGCATTAGTGAGCAGTTCTTC
.	TRBD2	TRBV11-2	TRBJ2-1	CASQLTSGYNEQFF	TGTGCCAGCCAGCTTACTAGCGGATACAATGAGCAGTTCTTC
.	TRBD2	TRBV28	TRBJ2-7	CASLAGVFSYEQYF	TGTGCCAGTTTAGCGGGAGTCTTCTCCTACGAGCAGTACTTC
.	.	TRBV4-2	TRBJ1-4	CASSQDGGSTNEKLFF	TGTGCCAGCAGCCAAGATGGGGGGTCGACTAATGAAAAACTGTTTTTT
.	TRBD1	TRBV5-6	TRBJ1-4	CASSGTGGYEKLFF	TGTGCCAGCAGCGGAACAGGGGGATATGAAAAACTGTTTTTT
.	TRBD1	TRBV7-8	TRBJ1-1	CASSLVGRQGTNTEAFF	TGTGCCAGCAGCTTGGTCGGCCGACAGGGCACGAACACTGAAGCTTTCTTT
few	TRBD1	TRBV6-5	TRBJ2-7	CASSFAGGAYEQYF	TGTGCCAGCAGTTTCGCAGGGGGCGCCTACGAGCAGTACTTC
.	TRBD1	TRBV13	TRBJ2-2	CASSGRQGPGELFF	TGTGCCAGCAGCGGGCGACAGGGGCCCGGGGAGCTGTTTTTT
once	TRBD2	TRBV30	TRBJ2-5	CAWSPPSGRAGETQYF	TGTGCCTGGAGTCCGCCTAGCGGGAGGGCCGGAGAGACCCAGTACTTC
.	TRBD2	TRBV9	TRBJ2-1	CASSFEGLAGQSGEQFF	TGTGCCAGCAGCTTCGAGGGACTAGCGGGCCAGTCGGGTGAGCAGTTCTTC
few	.	TRBV7-9	TRBJ1-1	CASSLNSMNTEAFF	TGTGCCAGCAGCTTAAACTCGATGAACACTGAAGCTTTCTTT
.	.	TRBV3-1/TRBV3-2	TRBJ2-2	CASSQVGGSNTGELFF	TGTGCCAGCAGCCAGGTCGGGGGTTCGAACACCGGGGAGCTGTTTTTT
.	TRBD1	TRBV19	TRBJ1-3	CATRRDRAPSGNTIYF	TGTGCCACCCGACGGGACAGGGCTCCCTCTGGAAACACCATATATTTT
.	TRBD1	TRBV27	TRBJ2-7	CASSYGTGNIYEQYF	TGTGCCAGCAGTTACGGGACAGGGAATATCTACGAGCAGTACTTC
.	.	TRBV6-5	TRBJ1-5	CASRSPGVNEPQHF	TGTGCCAGCAGGTCGCCAGGGGTTAATGAGCCCCAGCATTTT
.	.	TRBV21-1	TRBJ1-1	CASSKIGRENTEAFF	TGTGCCAGCAGCAAAATTGGGCGGGAGAACACTGAAGCTTTCTTT
.	TRBD2	TRBV11-3	TRBJ2-3	CASSLRDYRTDTQYF	TGTGCCAGCAGCCTCCGGGACTACCGCACAGATACGCAGTATTTT
.	.	TRBV11-3	TRBJ2-5	CASSLEPIQGRKTQYF	TGTGCCAGCAGCTTAGAGCCGATACAGGGTAGAAAGACCCAGTACTTC
few	.	TRBV6-5	TRBJ2-7	CASSGAGHGTYEQYF	TGTGCCAGCAGCGGTGCCGGACACGGAACCTACGAGCAGTACTTC
.	TRBD2	TRBV7-8	TRBJ2-7	CASIESGTSGREEYF	TGTGCCAGCATCGAATCCGGGACTAGCGGGAGGGAAGAGTACTTC
.	.	TRBV7-2	TRBJ2-2	CASSPRASGTGELFF	TGTGCCAGCAGCCCGAGGGCCTCGGGCACCGGGGAGCTGTTTTTT
.	.	TRBV30	TRBJ2-1	CAWRWGETSNEQFF	TGTGCCTGGAGGTGGGGAGAGACCAGCAATGAGCAGTTCTTC
.	.	TRBV28	TRBJ2-7	CASSFSLSGLLSYEQYF	TGTGCCAGCAGTTTCAGCCTATCGGGACTCCTCTCCTACGAGCAGTACTTC
.	TRBD1	TRBV27	TRBJ1-4	CASRLSQGFGEKLFF	TGTGCCAGCAGACTATCACAGGGGTTTGGTGAAAAACTGTTTTTT
few	.	TRBV6-1	TRBJ2-2	CASSEMEGSSHTGELFF	TGTGCCAGCAGTGAAATGGAAGGGAGCTCGCACACCGGGGAGCTGTTTTTT
.	.	TRBV30	TRBJ1-3	CAWRRLGLSSGNTIYF	TGTGCCTGGAGACGCTTAGGACTATCGTCTGGAAACACCATATATTTT
once	.	TRBV27	TRBJ1-6	CASKGMAGSYNSPLHF	TGTGCCAGCAAAGGAATGGCGGGGAGCTATAATTCACCCCTCCACTTT
few	TRBD2	TRBV7-6	TRBJ2-3	CASSPLLSSGEPPSTDTQYF	TGTGCCAGCAGCCCCCTACTTTCTAGCGGGGAGCCCCCTAGCACAGATACGCAGTATTTT
.	.	TRBV6-2/TRBV6-3	TRBJ2-4	CASSYPGNIQYF	TGTGCCAGCAGTTATCCAGGGAACATTCAGTACTTC
.	.	TRBV14	TRBJ2-7	CASSQDLFGVEQYF	TGTGCCAGCAGCCAAGATTTGTTCGGGGTCGAGCAGTACTTC
.	.	TRBV28	TRBJ1-1	CASSSQVMNTEAFF	TGTGCCAGCAGTTCCCAGGTCATGAACACTGAAGCTTTCTTT
.	TRBD2	TRBV5-8	TRBJ2-3	CASSLVLAGVRVTDTQYF	TGTGCCAGCAGCTTGGTCCTAGCGGGAGTTCGTGTCACAGATACGCAGTATTTT